Below, 5 T cell receptor beta chains from the same sample are listed, as sequenced in a study of metastatic and nonmetastatic thyroid tumors. TCRdb re-analyzed the PCR reads using MiXCR. The table includes a few thousand clones, 22% detected once. Among the patients, none had received any treatment before thyroid surgery. The source material was tumor tissue. Receptors originate from a female donor with papillary thyroid cancer or a benign thyroid nodule (not recorded which). Some clones in this sample may be carry-over from other donors' samples.

The V and J genes are TRBV5-1 and TRBJ1-2, with D perhaps TRBD1 (6 bases). Per the germline V gene, CDR1 is SGHRS and CDR2 is YFSETQ. The length of the CDR3 is 13 residues. Trimming shortened V by 4 bases and J by 8 bases, and 15 bases separated the two germline ends. The CDR3, as DNA: TGCGCCAGCAGCGAATCCGGGACACGAGGCTACACCTTC. Amino acids: CASSESGTRGYTF.

This clone was observed a few times. This chain links TRBV27 with TRBJ2-2, with 11 bases that match TRBD1. The V gene end was trimmed by 6 bases and the J gene end by 5 bases; junction bases not matched to a gene: 8. CDR3 length: 16 amino acids. The V gene's germline CDR1 is MNHEY and CDR2 SMNVEV (reference sequence). The CDR3 is CASRFGGTGGTGELFF. The CDR3 DNA reads as TGTGCCAGCAGATTTGGCGGGACAGGGGGTACCGGGGAGCTGTTTTTT.

In its sample, this clone was seen a few times. V usage is TRBV9 and J usage is TRBJ2-1; 7 bases line up with TRBD2. V lost 4 bases and J lost 9; bases outside the gene matches: 7. Germline loops: CDR1 SGDLS, CDR2 YYNGEE. This CDR3 is built from 13 residues. CDR3 amino acids: CASSPRPSGEQFF. CDR3 bases: TGTGCCAGCAGCCCTCGGCCTAGCGGTGAGCAGTTCTTC.

By share of the sample, this clone is large. V is TRBV19 and J is TRBJ1-4; D not certain. Trimming took off 4 bases at V and 0 bases at J, with 9 bases between the two ends. Germline CDR1 LNHDA, CDR2 SQIVND (reference sequence). The CDR3 has 15 residues. Here the CDR3 reads CASSRGRSTNEKLFF. CDR3 nucleotides: TGTGCCAGTAGTAGGGGTCGATCAACTAATGAAAAACTGTTTTTT.

V gene TRBV28 combines with J gene TRBJ1-2, with TRBD1 as a possible D gene (5 bases). The CDR3 length is 12 residues. V dropped 10 bases and J dropped 4 bases, with 13 bases sitting between them. Germline CDR1 is MDHEN and CDR2 is SYDVKM. Here the CDR3 reads CAILGGTYGYTF. The CDR3 bases are TGTGCCATACTCGGAGGGACCTATGGCTACACCTTC.